A selection of T cell receptor beta chains follows, all from one sample in a study of cytomegalovirus exposure and HLA in healthy donors. Produced via immunoSEQ multiplex PCR; TCRdb's table is partial and in-frame only. The sample has 130,000 to 150,000 clones; 60% to 85% are singletons. The sequenced material came from PBMCs. These TCRs come from a male donor in good health and CMV-seronegative. Both conserved end residues are part of each CDR3. A D gene is named only where the DNA matches it firmly. Part of the rows lack a size; the others show once, few, many or a class for expanded clones.

NA,TRBV27,NA,TRBJ2-4,CASSLDPGPSENIQYF,TGTGCCAGCAGTTTAGACCCGGGTCCAAGTGAAAACATTCAGTACTTC
NA,TRBV5-1,TRBD2,TRBJ2-1,CASSLAGTSSHEQFF,TGCGCCAGCAGCTTGGCCGGGACTAGCTCCCATGAGCAGTTCTTC
NA,TRBV19,TRBD2,TRBJ2-1,CASSGLAGAHEQFF,TGTGCCAGTAGTGGTCTAGCGGGAGCTCATGAGCAGTTCTTC
NA,TRBV12-5,NA,TRBJ2-1,CASPLGPIPPGDNEQFF,TGTGCTAGTCCGCTGGGCCCGATCCCCCCGGGAGACAATGAGCAGTTCTTC
NA,TRBV5-1,TRBD1,TRBJ2-1,CAGSPGQGHNEQFF,TGCGCCGGTTCTCCGGGACAGGGGCACAATGAGCAGTTCTTC
NA,TRBV6-1,NA,TRBJ2-7,CASTGVYEQYF,TGTGCCAGCACAGGGGTCTACGAGCAGTACTTC
NA,TRBV14,TRBD1,TRBJ1-2,CASSQVNRGPSGYTF,TGTGCCAGCAGCCAAGTGAACAGGGGACCCTCCGGCTACACCTTC
NA,TRBV7-9,TRBD1,TRBJ1-3,CASSLRTGPTGNTIYF,TGTGCCAGCAGCCTTAGGACAGGGCCCACGGGAAACACCATATATTTT
NA,TRBV27,NA,TRBJ1-3,CASSTNPYRAGNTIYF,TGTGCCAGCAGTACCAATCCCTACAGGGCTGGAAACACCATATATTTT
NA,TRBV4-2,TRBD1,TRBJ1-6,CASSQDLAGGKSPLHF,TGTGCCAGCAGCCAAGATCTAGCAGGGGGGAAATCACCCCTCCACTTT
NA,TRBV18,TRBD2,TRBJ2-1,CASSAGTSFEQFF,TGTGCCAGCTCAGCCGGGACTAGCTTTGAGCAGTTCTTC
NA,TRBV7-9,TRBD1,TRBJ1-1,CASTHGQEMNTEAFF,TGTGCCAGCACCCACGGACAGGAGATGAACACTGAAGCTTTCTTT
NA,TRBV7-9,TRBD1,TRBJ1-4,CASSVTGADKLFF,TGTGCCAGCAGCGTTACAGGGGCGGATAAACTGTTTTTT
NA,TRBV6-6,TRBD1,TRBJ2-7,CASSQPGQGRGEQYF,TGTGCCAGCAGTCAACCGGGACAGGGAAGGGGCGAGCAGTACTTC
once,TRBV5-1,NA,TRBJ1-1,CASGKRGGSTEAFF,TGCGCCAGCGGGAAGAGGGGCGGGAGCACTGAAGCTTTCTTT
NA,TRBV11-3,TRBD2,TRBJ2-2,CASSSGLGREQSTGELFF,TGTGCCAGCAGCTCGGGGCTAGGGAGGGAACAGAGCACCGGGGAGCTGTTTTTT
NA,TRBV5-1,TRBD1,TRBJ1-1,CASEQGQGDTEAFF,TGCGCCAGCGAGCAGGGGCAGGGGGACACTGAAGCTTTCTTT
NA,TRBV29-1,NA,TRBJ2-1,CSVETRLAREQFF,TGCAGCGTTGAAACTCGTCTAGCGCGTGAGCAGTTCTTC
medium-sized,TRBV18,NA,TRBJ1-1,CASSPLNTEAFF,TGTGCCAGCTCCCCCTTGAACACTGAAGCTTTCTTT
NA,TRBV2,NA,TRBJ2-5,CASSGLVGAEETQYF,TGTGCCAGCAGTGGTTTGGTTGGGGCGGAAGAGACCCAGTACTTC
NA,TRBV27,NA,TRBJ2-2,CASRSGEGELFF,TGTGCCAGCAGGTCGGGGGAAGGGGAGCTGTTTTTT
NA,TRBV5-1,TRBD2,TRBJ2-1,CASSGGTSGGSYNEQFF,TGCGCCAGCAGCGGAGGGACTAGCGGGGGATCCTACAATGAGCAGTTCTTC
few,TRBV19,NA,TRBJ2-1,CASSEGAYNEQFF,TGTGCCAGTAGTGAGGGGGCCTACAATGAGCAGTTCTTC
NA,TRBV9,TRBD1,TRBJ1-2,CASSANQGANYGYTF,TGTGCCAGCAGCGCAAACCAGGGGGCGAACTATGGCTACACCTTC
once,TRBV27,TRBD1,TRBJ1-6,CASRNAGTANSPLHF,TGTGCCAGCAGAAACGCCGGGACAGCTAATTCACCCCTCCACTTT
NA,TRBV5-4,TRBD1,TRBJ2-5,CASSLGGQGTETQYF,TGTGCCAGCAGCTTGGGGGGACAGGGAACGGAGACCCAGTACTTC
NA,TRBV29-1,NA,TRBJ1-2,CSVGEQGFYGYTF,TGCAGCGTTGGGGAACAGGGATTCTATGGCTACACCTTC
NA,TRBV25-1,NA,TRBJ1-5,CASSGPGGNQPQHF,TGTGCCAGCAGTGGACCGGGGGGGAATCAGCCCCAGCATTTT
few,TRBV2,NA,TRBJ2-1,CASNPDMPDNEQFF,TGTGCCAGCAATCCAGACATGCCCGACAATGAGCAGTTCTTC
few,TRBV4-3,NA,TRBJ1-4,CASSPRASNEKLFF,TGCGCCAGCAGCCCCAGGGCTTCTAATGAAAAACTGTTTTTT
NA,TRBV6-6,NA,TRBJ1-5,CASSYSKPSGNQPQHF,TGTGCCAGCAGTTACTCGAAGCCTTCGGGAAATCAGCCCCAGCATTTT
NA,TRBV5-1,TRBD2,TRBJ2-1,CASSLRVAGDYNEQFF,TGCGCCAGCAGCCTGAGAGTAGCGGGAGACTACAATGAGCAGTTCTTC
NA,TRBV5-1,NA,TRBJ2-5,CASSLAAGEETQYF,TGCGCCAGCAGCTTGGCCGCAGGGGAAGAGACCCAGTACTTC
NA,TRBV14,NA,TRBJ1-1,CASSPGGEAFF,TGTGCCAGCAGCCCCGGGGGTGAAGCTTTCTTT
NA,TRBV4-2,TRBD1,TRBJ2-7,CASSQEPPGQGAEQYF,TGTGCCAGCAGCCAAGAACCCCCGGGACAGGGGGCCGAGCAGTACTTC
NA,TRBV10-3,NA,TRBJ2-3,CAISESDPSGSTDTQYF,TGTGCCATCAGTGAGTCCGACCCCAGCGGATCCACAGATACGCAGTATTTT
few,TRBV5-6,NA,TRBJ2-1,CASTKKRSSYNEQFF,TGTGCCAGCACCAAGAAGCGGAGCTCCTACAATGAGCAGTTCTTC
NA,TRBV29-1,TRBD1,TRBJ1-1,CSVAGGSSDEAFF,TGCAGCGTTGCAGGGGGTAGCTCTGATGAAGCTTTCTTT
NA,TRBV2,TRBD1,TRBJ1-5,CASSDGRGLPQPQHF,TGTGCCAGCAGTGACGGCAGGGGGCTTCCTCAGCCCCAGCATTTT
NA,TRBV5-1,TRBD1,TRBJ2-7,CASSWRDRVSGEQYF,TGCGCCAGCAGCTGGAGGGACAGGGTATCGGGCGAGCAGTACTTC
once,TRBV6-5,TRBD2,TRBJ2-1,CASRPAGLARHEQFF,TGTGCCAGCAGACCCGCGGGACTAGCACGCCATGAGCAGTTCTTC